This T cell receptor beta chain was captured by sequencing in a study of T cell changes during pregnancy in multiple sclerosis. The protocol was immunoSEQ multiplex PCR, while the TCRdb copy is restricted to in-frame clones and leaves out a portion. The data show around 40,000 clones, with roughly 91% seen just once and 0.5% to 0.65% held by the top ten. Germline V CDR1 and CDR2: KGHSH, LQKENI. The CDR3 covers 13 residues. The J segment lost 7 bases and the V segment lost 6 bases, leaving 7 bases of the junction unmatched. V usage is TRBV18 and J usage is TRBJ1-2; 8 bases match TRBD1. The sequence came from a female donor with multiple sclerosis, enrolled in a pregnancy study. The input for sequencing was CD4+ T cells from peripheral blood mononuclear cells, taken in the third trimester of pregnancy. CDR3 bases: TGTGCCAGCTCGCAGGGGGCGCGGCTTGGCTACACCTTC. Protein product: CASSQGARLGYTF.